This TCR beta chain appears in the sequencing data of a study of regulatory T cells in long-lasting Graves disease. Construction of TCR beta libraries relied on iRepertoire HTBI primers and on Arm-PCR targeting CDR3 regions. TCRdb independently ran MiXCR on the multiplex PCR reads; one entry per CDR3 protein. The sample carries 350,000 to 400,000 distinct CDR3 sequences, roughly 15% recorded once. Time point meaning: newly diagnosed GD, antithyroid drugs for less than 3 months. Isolated PBMC RNA provided the starting material for the TCR library. Between the trimmed V and J ends, which lost 7 bases and 5 bases, there was a span of 8 bases. The CDR3 covers 12 residues. This clonotype was counted at least ten times. The data were also submitted as part of a second study, on T cells in Graves' hyperthyroidism and ophthalmopathy.

This specimen was peripheral blood mononuclear cells (PBMCs), taken at new diagnosis, from a patient treated with antithyroid drugs. The receptor's source is a woman aged 18-29 years with Graves disease. The chain has TRBV12-3 or TRBV12-4 and TRBJ2-2; D gene uncertain. In nucleotides, the CDR3 is TGTGCCAGCACTCTCGTAACCGGGGAGCTGTTTTTT. Translated: CASTLVTGELFF.